A selection of T cell receptor beta chains follows, all from one sample in a study of cytomegalovirus exposure and HLA in healthy donors. TCRdb keeps only in-frame clones here, not all; method: immunoSEQ multiplex PCR. The sample yields approximately 150,000 clones, roughly 80% seen once. The sequencing sample was made of PBMCs. The receptors shown here come from a woman in her fifties or sixties in good health and CMV-seronegative. Both conserved end residues are part of each CDR3. The order of the fields is clone size, V gene, D gene, J gene, CDR3 protein, CDR3 DNA. A D gene is named only where the DNA matches it firmly. Rows may omit the clone size; those that give it use once, few, many or a size class.

>few|TRBV19|-|TRBJ2-2
CASSRNTGELFF
TGTGCCAGTAGCCGGAACACCGGGGAGCTGTTTTTT
>-|TRBV30|TRBD1|TRBJ2-5
CAWTSGQIQETQYF
TGTGCCTGGACATCGGGACAGATCCAAGAGACCCAGTACTTC
>-|TRBV2|-|TRBJ2-5
CASSEARVRETQYF
TGTGCCAGCAGCGAAGCGAGGGTTAGGGAGACCCAGTACTTC
>-|TRBV7-7|-|TRBJ1-1
CASSPLGGNTEAFF
TGTGCTAGCAGCCCTCTTGGCGGGAACACTGAAGCTTTCTTT
>-|TRBV30|TRBD2|TRBJ2-3
CAWSVWADASGGRDTQYF
TGTGCCTGGAGTGTCTGGGCTGATGCAAGCGGGGGCAGGGATACGCAGTATTTT
>-|TRBV28|-|TRBJ2-3
CASSFSTDTQYF
TGTGCCAGCAGTTTTTCTACAGATACGCAGTATTTT
>few|TRBV28|TRBD1|TRBJ1-1
CASSPGQGARAFF
TGTGCCAGCAGCCCGGGACAGGGGGCTCGGGCTTTCTTT
>-|TRBV7-2|TRBD2|TRBJ2-6
CASSNRLRETGANVLTF
TGTGCCAGCAGCAACCGGTTGCGGGAGACTGGGGCCAACGTCCTGACTTTC
>-|TRBV6-1|-|TRBJ2-7
CASQDRRQVLGEQYF
TGTGCCAGCCAGGACCGAAGACAGGTCCTCGGGGAGCAGTACTTC
>-|TRBV6-6|TRBD2|TRBJ2-7
CASSAPTTSGSEQYF
TGTGCCAGCAGTGCCCCAACGACTAGCGGGAGCGAGCAGTACTTC
>once|TRBV27|-|TRBJ1-2
CASRPEGNYGYTF
TGTGCCAGCCGACCGGAGGGTAACTATGGCTACACCTTC
>-|TRBV5-4|TRBD2|TRBJ2-5
CASSGPRTSGETQYF
TGTGCCAGCAGCGGCCCGCGGACTAGCGGGGAGACCCAGTACTTC
>few|TRBV19|-|TRBJ1-2
CASSYTGANYGYTF
TGTGCCAGTAGTTACACAGGAGCTAACTATGGCTACACCTTC
>-|TRBV9|-|TRBJ2-3
CASSVGALTDTQYF
TGTGCCAGCAGCGTAGGGGCCCTCACAGATACGCAGTATTTT
>-|TRBV28|TRBD2|TRBJ2-1
CASSSGGAQNEQFF
TGTGCCAGCAGTTCCGGGGGGGCACAGAATGAGCAGTTCTTC
>-|TRBV5-1|-|TRBJ1-6
CASSPGRRRYPDNSPLHF
TGCGCCAGCAGCCCCGGTAGGAGGAGGTATCCGGATAATTCACCCCTCCACTTT
>-|TRBV27|-|TRBJ2-1
CASSLIEAGNEQFF
TGTGCCAGCAGTTTAATAGAAGCGGGCAATGAGCAGTTCTTC
>-|TRBV27|-|TRBJ1-4
CASSPRANEKLFF
TGTGCCAGCAGTCCCCGGGCTAATGAAAAACTGTTTTTT
>-|TRBV27|-|TRBJ2-7
CASSPGGPPSYEQYF
TGTGCCAGCAGCCCAGGGGGGCCCCCCTCCTACGAGCAGTACTTC
>-|TRBV5-1|-|TRBJ2-7
CASSQTTANYEQYF
TGCGCCAGCAGCCAGACGACAGCAAACTACGAGCAGTACTTC
>once|TRBV6-1|TRBD1|TRBJ2-7
CASSESGTGIYEQYF
TGTGCCAGCAGTGAGTCCGGGACAGGGATCTACGAGCAGTACTTC
>-|TRBV9|TRBD2|TRBJ2-1
CASSPRLAGGPGNEQFF
TGTGCCAGCAGCCCCCGGCTAGCGGGAGGGCCAGGGAATGAGCAGTTCTTC
>-|TRBV27|TRBD1|TRBJ2-3
CASSLFRGPNTQYF
TGTGCCAGCAGTTTATTCAGGGGGCCAAATACGCAGTATTTT
>-|TRBV19|-|TRBJ2-7
CASSIRPTPTYEQYF
TGTGCCAGTAGTATACGGCCGACACCTACCTACGAGCAGTACTTC
>-|TRBV7-2|TRBD2|TRBJ2-1
CASSLAASGGYNEQFF
TGTGCCAGCAGCTTAGCGGCTAGCGGGGGCTACAATGAGCAGTTCTTC
>-|TRBV6-5|TRBD1|TRBJ1-2
CASGYGTELNYGYTF
TGTGCCAGCGGATACGGGACAGAGCTTAACTATGGCTACACCTTC
>-|TRBV10-2|TRBD2|TRBJ2-1
CASTASGSSYNEQFF
TGCGCCAGCACGGCTAGCGGGTCCTCCTACAATGAGCAGTTCTTC
>few|TRBV6-1|-|TRBJ1-4
CASRGASGKLFF
TGTGCCAGCAGAGGGGCTTCTGGAAAACTGTTTTTT
>-|TRBV7-3|-|TRBJ2-6
CASSGEGVGVSGANVLTF
TGTGCCAGCAGCGGGGAGGGGGTCGGGGTATCGGGGGCCAACGTCCTGACTTTC
>-|TRBV9|-|TRBJ2-2
CASSARTRQKTGELFF
TGTGCCAGCAGCGCCAGAACCCGACAGAAAACCGGGGAGCTGTTTTTT
>-|TRBV27|TRBD2|TRBJ2-2
CASSHTSGSSNTGELFF
TGTGCCAGCAGTCACACTAGCGGGTCGAGTAACACCGGGGAGCTGTTTTTT
>-|TRBV7-3|-|TRBJ1-1
CASSSRPGGATEAFF
TGTGCCAGCAGCTCCCGGCCGGGGGGGGCCACTGAAGCTTTCTTT
>-|TRBV2|TRBD2|TRBJ2-5
CASRGGGAFETQYF
TGTGCCAGCAGGGGCGGGGGGGCCTTTGAGACCCAGTACTTC